This T cell receptor beta chain appears in the sequencing data of a study of early T cells in non-severe SARS-CoV-2 infection (TCRdb year 2021). In the study overall: Because TCR sequencing was done on bulk RNA from unsorted whole blood, the alpha and beta chains could not be paired.

Taken from cysteine to phenylalanine, the CDR3 has 16 residues. Here the CDR3 DNA is all that survives: 48 bases in frame from base 1. CDR1 is given as DFQATT and CDR2 as SNEGSKA, both from the germline V gene (reference sequence). V loses 3 bases, J loses 0 bases, and the germline ends lie 18 bases apart. This clonotype turned up a few times. This receptor's antigen is unknown. Per-base qualities were not stored, and no clone one base away is much larger. Libraries were prepared through 5' RACE. Instrument used: NextSeq 500. In the TCR library protocol, unique molecular identifiers were attached to individual cDNA molecules to correct for PCR bias and sequencing error. TCR alpha and beta chains were both sequenced, and the abundances of alpha and beta sequences in each sample were closely correlated with each other. The original pipeline was this. V gene, J gene and CDR3 annotation of TCR sequences was performed with Decombinator V4. TCRs were defined as expanded if a significant change between any two time points was detected under a Poisson model with p below 0.0001. Abundances of TCRs were expressed as counts per million after normalisation to the total number of TCRs sequenced in each sample. MAIT TCRs were defined by TRAV1-2 paired with TRAJ12, TRAJ20 or TRAJ33, and iNKT TCRs by TRAV10 paired with TRAJ18. VDJdb, accessed on 1 November 2021, was searched for TCRs annotated for CMV, EBV and SARS-CoV-2, and TCRs annotated for more than one antigen were excluded. Using fastp trimming at Q25 and MiXCR clonotype assembly, TCRdb reanalyzed the public sequencing data and kept in-frame beta chains. All rows with the same CDR3 protein become a single entry with the most common DNA and genes. These V and J calls derive from TCRdb rather than the authors' analysis. The sample contains over 50,000 distinct CDR3 sequences, roughly 8% of them found a single time. Jointly, the top ten make up around 4% of the sample.

Results the study describes overall, beyond this receptor: VDJdb matching was skewed toward anti-spike CD8 responses and likely underestimated virus-specific expansions by missing private and CD4 specificities.

Set within a cohort of healthcare workers in London, UK, this nested case-control study involved weekly PCR testing of nasopharyngeal swabs along with blood sampling. Between 23 and 31 March 2020, the week of the UK lockdown, healthcare workers were enrolled and then followed up weekly for as long as 16 weeks. Material for sequencing was whole blood. Recombination joined TRBV20-1 with TRBJ2-7; the D gene is perhaps TRBD2, from 6 matching bases. This TCR derives from an adult who was a healthcare worker with PCR-confirmed SARS-CoV-2 infection or an uninfected control (not recorded which). The encoded CDR3 is CSARSLATPSSYEQYF. The sequence in DNA is TGCAGTGCTAGGTCCCTAGCGACCCCGAGCTCCTACGAGCAGTACTTC.